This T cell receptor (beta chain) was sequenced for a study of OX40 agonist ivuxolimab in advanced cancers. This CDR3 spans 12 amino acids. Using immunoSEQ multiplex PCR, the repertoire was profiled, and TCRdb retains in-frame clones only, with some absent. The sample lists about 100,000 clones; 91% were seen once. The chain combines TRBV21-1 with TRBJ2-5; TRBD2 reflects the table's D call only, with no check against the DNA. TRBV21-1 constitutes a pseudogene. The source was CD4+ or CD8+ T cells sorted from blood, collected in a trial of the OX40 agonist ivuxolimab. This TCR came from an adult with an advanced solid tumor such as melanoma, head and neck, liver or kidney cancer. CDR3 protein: CASSRGQETQYF. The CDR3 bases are TGTGCCAGCAGCCGGGGTCAAGAGACCCAGTACTTC.